Listed here is a single T cell receptor (beta chain). This CDR3 is 14 amino acids long. The V gene's germline CDR1 is KGHDR and CDR2 SFDVKD. Trimming took off 4 bases at V and 5 bases at J, with 13 bases between the two ends. This entry belongs to a study of blood T cell repertoires in COVID-19. Study details: Samples of COVID-19 (acute and convalescent) were obtained from the United States, Italy and Spain. From T cells, B-cell-depleted T cells, or PBMCs came the material, which was cDNA or gDNA.

Study processing details: Nucleated cell number was recorded as an estimate derived from reference gene primer amplification. Produced via immunoSEQ multiplex PCR; TCRdb's table is partial and in-frame only. That table gives V, J and clone size, and the DNA gave D and trimming. The profile shows under 35,000 clones, 70% to 90% of them singletons. This chain uses TRBV24-1 with TRBJ2-5, with D possibly TRBD1 on 5 matching bases. Source material: peripheral blood. This sequence was found in a human donor in a cohort sampled during active COVID-19. CDR3 nucleotide sequence: TGTGCCACCAGTGACCCCACAGGAGAGGAGACCCAGTACTTC. Its translation is CATSDPTGEETQYF.